The 16 T cell receptor beta chains listed next were all sequenced from one sample in a study of blood T cell repertoires in COVID-19. TCRdb's copy holds only in-frame clones and misses some; the assay was immunoSEQ multiplex PCR. The sample holds hundreds of thousands of clones, 80% to 90% seen once. The sequenced material came from PBMCs or T cells enriched from blood (not recorded which). The receptor set was obtained from a man aged 35 to 55 who had recovered from COVID-19.

This clone was recorded only once. The chain links TRBV21-1 to TRBJ2-7; the table assigns TRBD1, which was not confirmed against the DNA. TRBV21-1 represents a pseudogene. This CDR3 has 15 residues. CDR3 region: CASSPRGTPLYEQYF. The DNA of the CDR3 is TGTGCCAGCAGCCCGCGAGGGACACCTCTTTACGAGCAGTACTTC.

V and J are TRBV4-2 and TRBJ2-3, with 14 bases fitting TRBD2. Germline V gives CDR1 LGHNA, CDR2 YNFKEQ. The CDR3 spans 16 residues. The V segment lost 1 base and the J segment 4 bases; nucleotides outside the gene matches: 1. CDR3 protein: CASSQGLAGGPDTQYF. For the CDR3, the DNA is TGTGCCAGCAGCCAAGGACTAGCGGGAGGGCCAGATACGCAGTATTTT.

The chain combines TRBV6-5 with TRBJ2-2; maybe TRBD1 (7 bases). This CDR3 contains 15 residues. With 5 bases removed from V and 6 bases from J, the gap between germline ends came to 16 bases. Per the germline V gene, CDR1 is MNHEY and CDR2 is SVGAGI. Here the CDR3 DNA reads TGTGCCAGCAGTCCACTGCAGGGGGGTCCCGGGGAGCTGTTTTTT. Translation gives CASSPLQGGPGELFF.

V and J are TRBV11-2 and TRBJ1-3, with TRBD1 as a possible D gene (5 bases). CDR3 length equals 11 residues. The ends were cut back, 10 bases at V and 7 bases at J, with 11 bases in the middle. Germline V lookup: CDR1 SGHAT, CDR2 FQNNGV. Here the CDR3 reads CATAGSNTIYF. DNA of the CDR3: TGTGCCACCGCAGGGTCTAACACCATATATTTT.

The J gene is TRBJ1-2, the V gene TRBV25-1, with 9 bases matching TRBD1. Germline assignment: CDR1 MGHDK and CDR2 SYGVNS. The CDR3 runs 14 residues. The J segment lost 9 bases and the V segment lost 3 bases, leaving 8 bases of the junction unmatched. The CDR3 DNA reads as TGTGCCAGCAGTGAGGCGGGACAGGGAGGGAGCTACACCTTC. Residues: CASSEAGQGGSYTF.

The rearrangement joins TRBV10-3 to TRBJ1-3; D remains ambiguous. Trimming took 3 bases from V and 0 from J, leaving 9 bases between them. CDR3 length: 15 amino acids. CDR1 is ENHRY and CDR2 is SYGVKD in the germline V gene. CDR3 sequence (DNA): TGTGCCATCAGTGAACCAGGCAACTCTGGAAACACCATATATTTT. Encoded protein: CAISEPGNSGNTIYF.

The chain has TRBV28 and TRBJ1-5; 7 bases are shared with TRBD1. V shed 3 bases, J shed 1 base, and the junction held 3 bases outside the gene matches. The CDR3 length is 15 residues. The germline CDR1 and CDR2 sequences are MDHEN and SYDVKM. The CDR3 coding sequence is TGTGCCAGCAGTTTGCCAGGGGGGAGCAATCAGCCCCAGCATTTT. Amino acids: CASSLPGGSNQPQHF.

This chain uses TRBV5-1 with TRBJ1-2; possible D gene TRBD1, 6 bases. The CDR3 has 12 amino acids. Germline values: CDR1 SGHRS, CDR2 YFSETQ. V gave up 6 bases and J gave up 7 bases, with 13 bases separating them. The CDR3 loop is CASTGGRLGYTF. The DNA of the CDR3 is TGCGCCAGCACCGGGGGGCGGCTTGGCTACACCTTC.

V usage is TRBV5-4 and J usage is TRBJ1-4, with D perhaps matching TRBD1 (5 bases). V lost 1 base, J lost 4 bases, and 8 bases lay in between. The CDR3 loop spans 14 amino acids. CDR1 and CDR2 from the germline V gene are SGHNT and YYREEE (reference sequence). The CDR3 region is CASSLSGLNEKLFF. In DNA form, the CDR3 reads TGTGCCAGCAGCTTGTCAGGGCTTAATGAAAAACTGTTTTTT.

The chain employs TRBV11-2 and TRBJ1-2; a possible D gene is TRBD1 (6 bases). The germline gives CDR1 SGHAT, CDR2 FQNNGV. V was trimmed by 1 base and J by 6 bases, leaving 15 bases between them. CDR3 length: 15 residues. CDR3 DNA: TGTGCCAGCAGCTTAGCTATAGGGGGAGTGGATGGCTACACCTTC. It encodes CASSLAIGGVDGYTF.

The CDR3 DNA is TGTGCTAGTGGCCCCGGGGGGCTAGCGGTCTCCTACGAGCAGTACTTC. Residues: CASGPGGLAVSYEQYF. The chain uses TRBV12-5 and TRBJ2-7; D is possibly TRBD2 (7 bases). The CDR3 has 16 residues. Germline V gene lookup returns CDR1 LGHNT and CDR2 FRNRAP. Trimming pared 6 bases from V and 0 bases from J, leaving 18 bases between.

The chain's CDR3 is CASSRLAGVLDEQFF. For the CDR3, the DNA is TGTGCCAGCAGCCGACTAGCGGGGGTTCTTGATGAGCAGTTCTTC. This chain links TRBV7-3 with TRBJ2-1; 12 nucleotides match TRBD2. The germline V gene encodes CDR1 SGHTA and CDR2 FQGTGA. The ends lost 5 bases at V and 8 bases at J; junction bases unmatched: 7. There are 15 residues in the CDR3.

The V and J genes are TRBV30 and TRBJ2-3, with a tentative D call TRBD1 (5 bases). CDR1 and CDR2 from the germline V gene are GTSNPN and SVGIG (reference sequence). Trimming left V 1 base short and J 2 bases short, with 13 bases between. This CDR3 comprises 15 residues. CDR3 sequence reads: CAWSELRVHTDTQYF. CDR3 bases: TGTGCCTGGAGTGAGCTCAGGGTCCACACAGATACGCAGTATTTT.

The CDR3 spells CASSARGGRETQYF. The CDR3 nucleotides read TGTGCCAGCAGCGCACGGGGGGGCCGGGAGACCCAGTACTTC. The gene calls are TRBV6-5 and TRBJ2-5; 8 bases line up with TRBD2. Trimming removed 6 bases from V and 5 bases from J; junction bases left unmatched: 8. The CDR3 runs 14 residues. Germline V lookup: CDR1 MNHEY, CDR2 SVGAGI.

This clone has only one observation. The chain has TRBV5-6 and TRBJ2-5; tentative D call: TRBD2 (6 bases). There are 15 residues in the CDR3. CDR1 is SGHDT and CDR2 is YYEEEE in the germline V gene. V shed 1 base and J shed 2 bases, with 12 bases lying between them. CDR3 amino acids: CASSLLRERQETQYF. The CDR3 nucleotides read TGTGCCAGCAGCTTGTTGCGGGAACGACAAGAGACCCAGTACTTC. The full variable domain, with the rest looked up from reference TRBV5-6 and TRBJ2-5, is DAGVTQSPTHLIKTRGQQVTLRCSPKSGHDTVSWYQQALGQGPQFIFQYYEEEERQRGNFPDRFSGHQFPNYSSELNVNALLLGDSALYLCASSLLRERQETQYFGPGTRLLVL.

The rearrangement joins TRBV6-5 to TRBJ2-7; maybe TRBD2 (6 bases). The CDR3 is 13 residues long. The germline gives CDR1 MNHEY, CDR2 SVGAGI. V lost 6 bases and J lost 3, with 12 bases in between. This chain's CDR3 is CASRGEVHYEQYF. The CDR3 DNA reads as TGTGCCAGCAGAGGGGAGGTTCACTACGAGCAGTACTTC.